These 5 T cell receptor beta chains originate from one sample sequenced in a study of cytomegalovirus exposure and HLA in healthy donors (TCRdb year 2017). Library method: the immunoSEQ multiplex PCR assay. For the multiplex PCR, a mixture combining 60 forward primers for TCR Vbeta segments and 13 reverse primers for TCR Jbeta segments was used. Drawn from immuneACCESS, this table holds only the in-frame rearrangements with V and J called that TCRdb kept. Clones are partly lost; checked studies trace under half to an unresolved V gene and leave the rest unexplained. This specimen's table enumerates about 170,000 clones. The ten largest make up about 0.79% of the sample. Sequences were obtained from PBMCs. The origin of the receptors is a woman between 18 and 30 years old in good health and CMV-seropositive.

The V call is TRBV4-1, the J call TRBJ2-5, with TRBD2 identical over 12 bases. The germline gives CDR1 MGHRA, CDR2 YSYEKL. V lost 5 bases and J lost 1; bases outside the gene matches: 8. The CDR3 totals 17 residues. CDR3 loop: CASSTRASGGAQETQYF. The DNA for the CDR3 is TGCGCCAGCAGCACCCGGGCTAGCGGGGGGGCCCAAGAGACCCAGTACTTC.

The chain joins TRBV6-4 to TRBJ2-5, with TRBD1 identical over 7 bases. The CDR3 consists of 12 residues. CDR1 is MRHNA, CDR2 SNTAGT, per germline. The ends lost 6 bases at V and 5 bases at J; junction bases unmatched: 3. The CDR3 protein is CASRQGQETQYF. The DNA of the CDR3 is TGTGCCAGCAGACAGGGGCAGGAGACCCAGTACTTC.

The gene calls are TRBV7-9 and TRBJ1-1; D call uncertain. Germline V gene lookup returns CDR1 SEHNR and CDR2 FQNEAQ (reference sequence). V lost 5 bases and J 0 bases, leaving 7 bases between the germline ends. The CDR3 length is 13 residues. The CDR3 nucleotides are TGTGCCAGCAGCGCGGCCTTGAACACTGAAGCTTTCTTT. Its translation: CASSAALNTEAFF.

V and J are TRBV9 and TRBJ2-3, with 9 nucleotides matching TRBD1. Germline V CDR1 and CDR2: SGDLS, YYNGEE. This CDR3 is built from 17 residues. The J segment lost 5 bases and the V segment lost 1 base, leaving 11 bases of the junction unmatched. The CDR3: CASSVTPGTGMGDTQYF. The CDR3 bases are TGTGCCAGCAGCGTAACTCCCGGGACAGGGATGGGAGATACGCAGTATTTT.

The rearrangement joins TRBV11-3 to TRBJ1-6; no clear D. Germline loops: CDR1 SGHNT, CDR2 YENEEA. V dropped 5 bases and J dropped 11 bases, with 13 bases sitting between them. This CDR3 has 13 residues. CDR3 DNA sequence: TGTGCCAGCAGCGTCGGGAGTCAGGCACCCCTCCACTTT. Amino acids: CASSVGSQAPLHF.